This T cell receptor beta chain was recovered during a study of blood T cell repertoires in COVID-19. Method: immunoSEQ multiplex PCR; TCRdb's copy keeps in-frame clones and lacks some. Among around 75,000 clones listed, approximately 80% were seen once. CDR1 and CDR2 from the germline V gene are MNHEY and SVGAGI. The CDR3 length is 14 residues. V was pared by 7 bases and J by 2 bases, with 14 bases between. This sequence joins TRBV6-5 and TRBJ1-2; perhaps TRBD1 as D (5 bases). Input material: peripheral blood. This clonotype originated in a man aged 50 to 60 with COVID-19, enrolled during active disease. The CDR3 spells CASTQSAGNYGYTF. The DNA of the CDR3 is TGTGCCAGCACTCAAAGTGCAGGGAACTATGGCTACACCTTC.